The clone carrying this T cell receptor beta chain showed up just once. As originally analysed: Estimated nucleated cell counts came from reference gene primer amplification. TCRdb's copy holds only in-frame clones and misses some; the assay was immunoSEQ multiplex PCR. Clone size and V and J calls were adopted from that table, with D and trimming inferred from the DNA. The repertoire holds roughly 91,000 clones, about 83% seen once, with just under 2% in the top ten. This sample stems from a study of blood T cell repertoires in COVID-19. Overall study: Samples came from the United States, Italy and Spain, spanning acute and convalescent COVID-19.

The germline V gene has CDR1 MGHRA and CDR2 YSYEKL. The CDR3 spans 13 residues. V was pared by 1 base and J by 5 bases, with 9 bases between. The sample taken for sequencing was peripheral blood. The rearrangement links TRBV4-1 to TRBJ2-7; D gene uncertain. This clonotype originated in a man between 65 and 85 years old with active or convalescent COVID-19. In DNA form, the CDR3 reads TGCGCCAGCAGCCAAGGCCCAGTTAACGAGCAGTACTTC. Protein product: CASSQGPVNEQYF.